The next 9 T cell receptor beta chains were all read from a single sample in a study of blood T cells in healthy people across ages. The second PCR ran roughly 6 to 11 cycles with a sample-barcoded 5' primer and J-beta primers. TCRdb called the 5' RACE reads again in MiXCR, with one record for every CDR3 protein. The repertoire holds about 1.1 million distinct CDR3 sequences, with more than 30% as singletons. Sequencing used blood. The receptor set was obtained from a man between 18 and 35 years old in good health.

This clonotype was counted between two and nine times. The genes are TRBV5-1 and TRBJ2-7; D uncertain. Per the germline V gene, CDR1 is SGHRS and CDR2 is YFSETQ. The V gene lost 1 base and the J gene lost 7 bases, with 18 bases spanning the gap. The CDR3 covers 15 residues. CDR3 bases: TGCGCCAGCAGCTTGTCCGGGTATACCTACAATGAGCAGTACTTC. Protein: CASSLSGYTYNEQYF.

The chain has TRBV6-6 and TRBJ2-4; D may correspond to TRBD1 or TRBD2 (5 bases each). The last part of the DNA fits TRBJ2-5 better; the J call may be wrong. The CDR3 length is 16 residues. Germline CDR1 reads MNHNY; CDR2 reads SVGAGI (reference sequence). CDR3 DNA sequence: TGTGCCAGCAGTTACTCGGGGGAGAGTCCACAAGAGACCCAGTACTTC. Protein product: CASSYSGESPQETQYF.

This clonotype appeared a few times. CDR3 in amino acids: CASSVSTSGESTDTQYF. CDR3 DNA sequence: TGTGCCAGCAGCGTGTCGACTAGCGGGGAAAGCACAGATACGCAGTATTTT. The chain is built from TRBV9 and TRBJ2-3; TRBD2 matches 11 bases. The CDR3 covers 17 residues. The ends lost 2 bases at V and 0 bases at J; junction bases unmatched: 5. Germline assignment: CDR1 SGDLS and CDR2 YYNGEE. The full variable domain, completed using reference TRBV9 and TRBJ2-3, is DSGVTQTPKHLITATGQRVTLRCSPRSGDLSVYWYQQSLDQGLQFLIQYYNGEERAKGNILERFSAQQFPDLHSELNLSSLELGDSALYFCASSVSTSGESTDTQYFGPGTRLTVL.

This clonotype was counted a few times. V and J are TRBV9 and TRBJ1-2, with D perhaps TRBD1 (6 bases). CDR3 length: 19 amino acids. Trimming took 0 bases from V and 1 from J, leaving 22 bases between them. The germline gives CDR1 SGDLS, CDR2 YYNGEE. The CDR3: CASSVDPPGGGIVNYGYTF. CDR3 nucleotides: TGTGCCAGCAGCGTAGATCCCCCGGGAGGGGGAATAGTTAACTATGGCTACACCTTC. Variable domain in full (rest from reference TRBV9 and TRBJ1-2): DSGVTQTPKHLITATGQRVTLRCSPRSGDLSVYWYQQSLDQGLQFLIQYYNGEERAKGNILERFSAQQFPDLHSELNLSSLELGDSALYFCASSVDPPGGGIVNYGYTFGSGTRLTVV.

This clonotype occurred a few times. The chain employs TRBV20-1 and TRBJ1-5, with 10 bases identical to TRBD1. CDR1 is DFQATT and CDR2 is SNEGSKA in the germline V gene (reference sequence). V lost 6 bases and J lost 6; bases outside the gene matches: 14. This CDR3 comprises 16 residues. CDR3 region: CSAEDRGVMYGQPQHF. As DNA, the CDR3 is TGCAGTGCGGAGGACAGGGGGGTGATGTATGGTCAGCCCCAGCATTTT.

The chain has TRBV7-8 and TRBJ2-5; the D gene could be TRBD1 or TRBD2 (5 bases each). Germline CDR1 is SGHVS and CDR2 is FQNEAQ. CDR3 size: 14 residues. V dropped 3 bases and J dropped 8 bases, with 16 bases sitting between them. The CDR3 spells CASSLMPGDLTQYF. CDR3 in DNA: TGTGCCAGCAGCTTGATGCCCGGGGACCTTACCCAGTACTTC.

The chain's CDR3 is CASSPTGLNEQYF. The CDR3 DNA follows: TGTGCCAGCAGCCCTACAGGGTTGAATGAGCAGTACTTC. The rearrangement links TRBV28 to TRBJ2-5; D may be TRBD1 (6 bases). Between the trimmed V and J ends, which lost 6 bases and 11 bases, there was a span of 19 bases. From germline, CDR1 is MDHEN and CDR2 SYDVKM. The CDR3 loop spans 13 amino acids.

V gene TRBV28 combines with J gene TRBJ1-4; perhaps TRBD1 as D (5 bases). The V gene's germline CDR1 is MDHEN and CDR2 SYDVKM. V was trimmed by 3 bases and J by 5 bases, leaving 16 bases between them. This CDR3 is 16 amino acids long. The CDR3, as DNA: TGTGCCAGCAGTTTGGCGGGGACCCAAGGGAATGAAAAACTGTTTTTT. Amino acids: CASSLAGTQGNEKLFF. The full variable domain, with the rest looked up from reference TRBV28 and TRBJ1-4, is DVKVTQSSRYLVKRTGEKVFLECVQDMDHENMFWYRQDPGLGLRLIYFSYDVKMKEKGDIPEGYSVSREKKERFSLILESASTNQTSMYLCASSLAGTQGNEKLFFGSGTQLSVL.

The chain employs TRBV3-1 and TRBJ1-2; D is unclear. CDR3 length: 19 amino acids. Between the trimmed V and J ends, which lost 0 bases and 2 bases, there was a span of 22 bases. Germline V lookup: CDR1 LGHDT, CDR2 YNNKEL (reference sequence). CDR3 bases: TGTGCCAGCAGCCAAGATAGGAGAACAGAGGGAACCATCAACTATGGCTACACCTTC. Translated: CASSQDRRTEGTINYGYTF.